The rows below give T cell receptor beta chains drawn from one sample of a study of beta chain features in type 1 diabetes. Sequenced by immunoSEQ multiplex PCR; TCRdb stores in-frame clones only, minus some. This sample has hundreds of thousands of clones, with 10% to 15% found just once. The sample comprised naive CD4+ T cells from blood. The source of these receptors is a man aged 18-30 years in good health. The CDR3 runs from the conserved cysteine through the conserved F or W. The order of the fields is D gene, clone size, J gene, CDR3 length, V gene, CDR3 DNA, CDR3 protein. A D gene is named only where the DNA matches it firmly. The size entry is marked missing in some rows and otherwise reads once, few, many or a size class.

d_gene: TRBD1
abundance: few
j_gene: TRBJ2-1
len: 16
v_gene: TRBV28
CDR3nt: TGTGCCAGCAGTTTCTATGGACAGGGTATACGCTATGAGCAGTTCTTC
CDR3aa: CASSFYGQGIRYEQFF

d_gene: NA
abundance: NA
j_gene: TRBJ2-1
len: 12
v_gene: TRBV19
CDR3nt: TGTGCCAGTAGTATAGGACTGAATGAGCAGTTCTTC
CDR3aa: CASSIGLNEQFF

d_gene: NA
abundance: NA
j_gene: TRBJ1-6
len: 14
v_gene: TRBV30
CDR3nt: TGTGCCAGCAACCGGGAGTCCTATAATTCACCCCTCCACTTT
CDR3aa: CASNRESYNSPLHF

d_gene: TRBD2
abundance: few
j_gene: TRBJ2-7
len: 17
v_gene: TRBV9
CDR3nt: TGTGCCAGCAGCGTTGGACTAGCGGGATTTTTTTCCTACGAGCAGTACTTC
CDR3aa: CASSVGLAGFFSYEQYF

d_gene: NA
abundance: few
j_gene: TRBJ2-1
len: 11
v_gene: TRBV28
CDR3nt: TGTGCCAGCACTGTGGGGGGTGAGCAGTTCTTC
CDR3aa: CASTVGGEQFF

d_gene: NA
abundance: few
j_gene: TRBJ1-2
len: 16
v_gene: TRBV18
CDR3nt: TGTGCCAGCTCACCGAGGGGGGGTGAACAAAACTATGGCTACACCTTC
CDR3aa: CASSPRGGEQNYGYTF

d_gene: NA
abundance: NA
j_gene: TRBJ2-1
len: 13
v_gene: TRBV6-6
CDR3nt: TGTGCCAGCAGTTATCCGCCGGACAAAAAGCAGTTCTTC
CDR3aa: CASSYPPDKKQFF

d_gene: NA
abundance: NA
j_gene: TRBJ1-2
len: 12
v_gene: TRBV28
CDR3nt: TGTGCCAGCAGGACAGGAAACTATGGCTACACCTTC
CDR3aa: CASRTGNYGYTF

d_gene: NA
abundance: few
j_gene: TRBJ2-2
len: 19
v_gene: TRBV21-1
CDR3nt: TGTGCCAGCAGCAAAGTTCAATCGGGCGGCGGGAGGAGTGTCGGGGAGCTGTTTTTT
CDR3aa: CASSKVQSGGGRSVGELFF

d_gene: NA
abundance: few
j_gene: TRBJ2-7
len: 16
v_gene: TRBV7-3
CDR3nt: TGTGCCAGCAGCTTAAACGGGGTTATCGAAACCTACGAGCAGTACTTC
CDR3aa: CASSLNGVIETYEQYF

d_gene: NA
abundance: few
j_gene: TRBJ2-6
len: 17
v_gene: TRBV19
CDR3nt: TGTGCCAGTAGTACCAGGGGATTCGAATCTGGGGCCAACGTCCTGACTTTC
CDR3aa: CASSTRGFESGANVLTF

d_gene: TRBD2
abundance: NA
j_gene: TRBJ2-1
len: 15
v_gene: TRBV19
CDR3nt: TGTGCCAGTAGTACCAGCGGGACTAGACAGTCTCGGCAGTTCTTC
CDR3aa: CASSTSGTRQSRQFF

d_gene: NA
abundance: few
j_gene: TRBJ2-3
len: 11
v_gene: TRBV28
CDR3nt: TGTGCCAGCAGAAAGAGAGACAGCTGGTATTTT
CDR3aa: CASRKRDSWYF

d_gene: TRBD2
abundance: NA
j_gene: TRBJ2-5
len: 17
v_gene: TRBV9
CDR3nt: TGTGCCAGCAGCGTAGGTGTTCCGAGCGGGGGCCAAGAGACCCAGTACTTC
CDR3aa: CASSVGVPSGGQETQYF

d_gene: NA
abundance: NA
j_gene: TRBJ2-2
len: 13
v_gene: TRBV9
CDR3nt: TGTGCCAGCAGCGTAGACGGCACCGGGGAGCTGTTTTTT
CDR3aa: CASSVDGTGELFF

d_gene: TRBD1
abundance: NA
j_gene: TRBJ2-7
len: 14
v_gene: TRBV19
CDR3nt: TGTGCCAGTAGTATACCGGAGACAGGGGGCGAGCAGTACTTC
CDR3aa: CASSIPETGGEQYF

d_gene: NA
abundance: few
j_gene: TRBJ2-7
len: 13
v_gene: TRBV18
CDR3nt: TGTGCCAGCTCACCAAGTCAGGGCTACGAGCAGTACTTC
CDR3aa: CASSPSQGYEQYF

d_gene: NA
abundance: NA
j_gene: TRBJ2-2
len: 14
v_gene: TRBV10-3
CDR3nt: TGTGCCACGGTCGGGGAGATCAACACCGGGGAGCTGTTTTTT
CDR3aa: CATVGEINTGELFF

d_gene: NA
abundance: NA
j_gene: TRBJ1-3
len: 15
v_gene: TRBV30
CDR3nt: TGTGCCTGGAGCCGGAGCGGAAACTCTGGAAACACCATATATTTT
CDR3aa: CAWSRSGNSGNTIYF

d_gene: NA
abundance: NA
j_gene: TRBJ1-2
len: 13
v_gene: TRBV4-3
CDR3nt: TGCGCCAGCAGCCAAGATGGTCAGTATGGCTACACCTTC
CDR3aa: CASSQDGQYGYTF

d_gene: TRBD1
abundance: NA
j_gene: TRBJ2-3
len: 17
v_gene: TRBV9
CDR3nt: TGTGCCAGCAGCGTAGTAGCGGGACAGGGGGTAACAGATACGCAGTATTTT
CDR3aa: CASSVVAGQGVTDTQYF

d_gene: TRBD2
abundance: few
j_gene: TRBJ2-2
len: 16
v_gene: TRBV5-1
CDR3nt: TGCGCCAGCAGCCTATTCGAGCGGGGCAACACCGGGGAGCTGTTTTTT
CDR3aa: CASSLFERGNTGELFF

d_gene: NA
abundance: few
j_gene: TRBJ2-5
len: 14
v_gene: TRBV7-9
CDR3nt: TGTGCCAGCAGCTTAGCTCCCAGGGAAGAGACCCAGTACTTC
CDR3aa: CASSLAPREETQYF

d_gene: TRBD1
abundance: NA
j_gene: TRBJ1-4
len: 13
v_gene: TRBV30
CDR3nt: TGTGCCTGGAGGGCCGGGACAGCTGAAAAACTGTTTTTT
CDR3aa: CAWRAGTAEKLFF

d_gene: TRBD1
abundance: few
j_gene: TRBJ2-7
len: 15
v_gene: TRBV30
CDR3nt: TGTGCCTGGAGTTCGGGGCAGGGGGTAACCTACGAGCAGTACTTC
CDR3aa: CAWSSGQGVTYEQYF

d_gene: NA
abundance: NA
j_gene: TRBJ2-7
len: 14
v_gene: TRBV18
CDR3nt: TGTGCCAGCTCCACAACGGGACTCCACTACGAGCAGTACTTC
CDR3aa: CASSTTGLHYEQYF

d_gene: NA
abundance: few
j_gene: TRBJ1-2
len: 13
v_gene: TRBV5-4
CDR3nt: TGTGCCAGCAGCTCGATGGACAGATATGGCTACACCTTC
CDR3aa: CASSSMDRYGYTF

d_gene: TRBD2
abundance: NA
j_gene: TRBJ2-5
len: 16
v_gene: TRBV7-2
CDR3nt: TGTGCCAGCAGCTCCCAAGGGAGCGGGAGCGGAGAGACCCAGTACTTC
CDR3aa: CASSSQGSGSGETQYF

d_gene: TRBD1
abundance: once
j_gene: TRBJ1-1
len: 13
v_gene: TRBV7-3
CDR3nt: TGTGCCAGCAGTACCCAGGGGGGAACTGAAGCTTTCTTT
CDR3aa: CASSTQGGTEAFF